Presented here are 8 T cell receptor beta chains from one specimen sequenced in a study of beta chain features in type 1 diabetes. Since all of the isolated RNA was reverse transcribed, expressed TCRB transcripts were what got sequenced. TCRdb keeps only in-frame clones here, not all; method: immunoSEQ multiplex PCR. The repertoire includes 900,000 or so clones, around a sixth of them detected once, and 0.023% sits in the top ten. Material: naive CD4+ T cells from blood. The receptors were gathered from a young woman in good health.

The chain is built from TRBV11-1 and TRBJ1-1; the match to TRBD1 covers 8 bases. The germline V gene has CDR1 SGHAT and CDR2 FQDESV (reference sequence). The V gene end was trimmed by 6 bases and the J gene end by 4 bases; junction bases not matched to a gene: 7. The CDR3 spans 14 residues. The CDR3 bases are TGTGCCAGCAGTATCGACAGGGGAATCACTGAAGCTTTCTTT. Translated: CASSIDRGITEAFF.

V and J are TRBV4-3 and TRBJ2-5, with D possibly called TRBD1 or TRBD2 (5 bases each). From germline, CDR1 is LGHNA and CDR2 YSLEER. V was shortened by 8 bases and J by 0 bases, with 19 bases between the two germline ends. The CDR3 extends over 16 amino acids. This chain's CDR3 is CASPWDGMTYQETQYF. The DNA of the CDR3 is TGCGCCAGCCCTTGGGACGGCATGACGTACCAAGAGACCCAGTACTTC.

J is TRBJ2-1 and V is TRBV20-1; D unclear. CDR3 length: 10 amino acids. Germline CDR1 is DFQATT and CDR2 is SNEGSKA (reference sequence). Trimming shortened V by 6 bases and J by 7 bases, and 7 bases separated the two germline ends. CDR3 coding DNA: TGCAGTGCGGACGAGAATGAGCAGTTCTTC. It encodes CSADENEQFF.

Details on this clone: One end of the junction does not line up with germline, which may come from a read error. The CDR3 region is CASSPYPRGQTNTGELFF. Written as DNA, the CDR3 is TGCGCCAGCAGCCCATACCCCCGAGGGCAAACGAACACCGGGGAGCTGTTTTTT. The rearrangement links TRBV7-2 to TRBJ2-2; tentatively, D is TRBD2 (5 bases). This CDR3 contains 18 residues. Germline values: CDR1 SGHTA, CDR2 FQGNSA. Combining the CDR3 with reference TRBV7-2 and TRBJ2-2 gives the whole variable domain GAGVSQSPSNKVTEKGKDVELRCDPISGHTALYWYRQSLGQGLEFLIYFQGNSAPDKSGLPSDRFSAERTGGSVSTLTIQRTQQEDSAVYLCASSPYPRGQTNTGELFFGEGSRLTVL.

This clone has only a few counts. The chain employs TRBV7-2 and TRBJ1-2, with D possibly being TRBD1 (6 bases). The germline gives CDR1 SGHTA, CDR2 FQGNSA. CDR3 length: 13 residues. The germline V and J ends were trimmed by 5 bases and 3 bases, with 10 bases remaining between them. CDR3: CASSTRTDYGYTF. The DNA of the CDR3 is TGTGCCAGCAGCACCCGGACAGACTATGGCTACACCTTC.

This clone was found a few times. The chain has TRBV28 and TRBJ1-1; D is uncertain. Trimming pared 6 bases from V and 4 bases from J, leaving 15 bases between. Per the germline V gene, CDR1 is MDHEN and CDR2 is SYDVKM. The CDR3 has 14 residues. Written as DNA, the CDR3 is TGTGCCAGCAGGAGGTCTCGACGGATCACTGAAGCTTTCTTT. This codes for CASRRSRRITEAFF.

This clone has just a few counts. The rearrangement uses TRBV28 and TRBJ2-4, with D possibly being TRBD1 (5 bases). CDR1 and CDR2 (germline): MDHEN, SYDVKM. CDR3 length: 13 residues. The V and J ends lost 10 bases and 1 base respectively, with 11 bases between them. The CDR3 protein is CATVGAAKNIQYF. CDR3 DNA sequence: TGTGCCACCGTAGGGGCGGCCAAAAACATTCAGTACTTC.

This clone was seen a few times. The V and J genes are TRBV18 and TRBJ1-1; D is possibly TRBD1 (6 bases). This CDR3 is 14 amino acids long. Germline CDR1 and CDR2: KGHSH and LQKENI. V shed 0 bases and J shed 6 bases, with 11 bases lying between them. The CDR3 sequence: CASSPPSGGPEAFF. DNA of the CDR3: TGTGCCAGCTCACCACCCTCCGGGGGGCCTGAAGCTTTCTTT.